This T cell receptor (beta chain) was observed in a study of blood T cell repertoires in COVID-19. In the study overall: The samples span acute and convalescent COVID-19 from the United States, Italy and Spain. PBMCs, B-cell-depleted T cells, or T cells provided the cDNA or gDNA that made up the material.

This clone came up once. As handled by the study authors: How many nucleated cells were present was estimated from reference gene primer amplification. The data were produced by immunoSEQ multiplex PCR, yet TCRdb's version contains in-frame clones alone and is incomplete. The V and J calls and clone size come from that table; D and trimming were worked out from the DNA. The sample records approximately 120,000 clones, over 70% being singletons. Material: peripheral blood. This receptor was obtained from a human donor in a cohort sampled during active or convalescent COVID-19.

CDR3 in DNA: TGTGCCAGTAGTCCGGGGACAGTTCCTAATGAAAAACTGTTTTTT. This codes for CASSPGTVPNEKLFF. The J gene is TRBJ1-4, the V gene TRBV19, with TRBD1 matching over 7 bases. The germline CDR1 and CDR2 sequences are LNHDA and SQIVND (reference sequence). The CDR3 is 15 residues long. V gave up 5 bases and J gave up 3 bases; unmatched junction bases: 6.